These 27 T cell receptor beta chains came from one sample sequenced in a study of naive and memory T cell subsets. Study results and caveats: Possibly reflecting memory cells re-expressing CD45RA, a few larger clonotypes occurred in naive repertoires, especially CD8.

No antigen is known for these receptors. The beta constant-region primer was an equimolar mix of two oligonucleotides covering TRBC1 and TRBC2. Ligated cDNA was amplified by four rounds of PCR with nested alpha and beta constant-region primers and SP2. TCRdb called the UMI-ligation and nested PCR reads again in MiXCR, with one record for every CDR3 protein. This sample has over 110,000 distinct CDR3 sequences; 15% to 20% occur once, and the top ten carry around 0.63%. Sequencing was carried out using naive CD8+ T cells from blood. The receptors derive from a human donor in good health.

The sample holds a few counts of this clonotype. Germline and junction disagree at one end, which may indicate a read error. The rearrangement uses TRBV24-1 and TRBJ2-1; either TRBD1 or TRBD2 may fit D (5 bases each). Germline V CDR1 and CDR2: KGHDR, SFDVKD. This CDR3 comprises 15 residues. CDR3 nucleotide sequence: TGTGCCATCAGTGGGGGAGAGGGAGAACTCCATGAGCAGTTCTTC. Its protein is CAISGGEGELHEQFF.

The chain uses TRBV9 and TRBJ2-1; 8 bases agree with TRBD2. CDR3 length equals 15 residues. Germline assignment: CDR1 SGDLS and CDR2 YYNGEE. The ends lost 0 bases at V and 2 bases at J; junction bases unmatched: 1. The CDR3 reads CASSVETSAYNEQFF. CDR3 in DNA: TGTGCCAGCAGCGTAGAGACTAGCGCCTACAATGAGCAGTTCTTC.

The V call is TRBV4-1, the J call TRBJ2-7, with 9 bases lining up with TRBD2. The CDR3 contains 15 residues. V shed 2 bases and J 2 bases; nucleotides not matched to a gene: 4. Germline V gene sequence: CDR1 MGHRA, CDR2 YSYEKL. The CDR3 spells CASSQRTSETYEQYF. For the CDR3, the DNA is TGCGCCAGCAGCCAACGGACTAGCGAGACCTACGAGCAGTACTTC.

This clonotype was counted many times. The CDR3 sequence is CASSQGDRGGDTQYF. In DNA, the CDR3 is TGTGCCAGCAGCCAAGGGGACAGAGGTGGAGATACGCAGTATTTT. The rearrangement links TRBV5-6 to TRBJ2-3; TRBD1 agrees at 7 bases. Germline V lookup: CDR1 SGHDT, CDR2 YYEEEE. Trimming at V came to 4 bases and at J to 5 bases, leaving 10 bases not matched to a gene. The length of the CDR3 is 15 residues.

The V and J genes are TRBV11-2 and TRBJ2-1, with TRBD1 matching 7 bases. V was clipped by 5 bases and J by 4 bases; unmatched bases: 8. From germline, CDR1 is SGHAT and CDR2 FQNNGV. This CDR3 contains 15 residues. CDR3 DNA sequence: TGTGCCAGCAGCGCCCGGGACAGACCTTACAATGAGCAGTTCTTC. This codes for CASSARDRPYNEQFF.

The rearrangement joins TRBV28 to TRBJ1-1; D remains ambiguous. The germline gives CDR1 MDHEN, CDR2 SYDVKM. The CDR3 has 11 residues. Trimming removed 3 bases from V and 4 bases from J, with 3 bases in between. CDR3 coding DNA: TGTGCCAGCAGTTTTTCCACTGAAGCTTTCTTT. It encodes CASSFSTEAFF.

This clonotype was seen a handful of times. Here the CDR3 reads CASSLARTDGYTF. The CDR3 region has the DNA TGTGCCAGCAGCTTGGCCAGGACAGATGGCTACACCTTC. The rearrangement links TRBV5-6 to TRBJ1-2, with D maybe TRBD1 (6 bases). Trimming took off 0 bases at V and 6 bases at J, with 9 bases between the two ends. The CDR3 has 13 residues. CDR1 is SGHDT, CDR2 YYEEEE, per germline.

The rearrangement uses TRBV6-2 or TRBV6-3 and TRBJ2-2; D perhaps matches TRBD2 (5 bases). The V gene lost 8 bases and the J gene lost 7 bases, with 17 bases spanning the gap. Germline V CDR1 and CDR2: MNHEY, SVGEGT. The CDR3 loop spans 14 amino acids. The CDR3 loop reads CASSRLAEIGELFF. DNA of the CDR3: TGTGCCAGCTCAAGGCTAGCTGAAATCGGGGAGCTGTTTTTT.

This clonotype was observed a few times. The V and J genes are TRBV30 and TRBJ2-7, with D possibly TRBD2 on 6 matching bases. CDR3 length equals 14 residues. Germline V gives CDR1 GTSNPN, CDR2 SVGIG (reference sequence). Trimming removed 3 bases from V and 2 bases from J, with 14 bases in between. Here the CDR3 reads CAWSLGGGAYEQYF. In nucleotides, the CDR3 is TGTGCCTGGAGCCTAGGAGGCGGGGCCTACGAGCAGTACTTC.

This sequence joins TRBV5-1 and TRBJ2-7, with 7 bases aligning to TRBD1. The CDR3 sequence is 16 residues long. Germline V gives CDR1 SGHRS, CDR2 YFSETQ. The V gene end was trimmed by 3 bases and the J gene end by 2 bases; junction bases not matched to a gene: 11. DNA of the CDR3: TGCGCCAGCAGCTCTCTGGTCGGGACAGAAGCCTACGAGCAGTACTTC. Its translation is CASSSLVGTEAYEQYF. Full variable domain (remainder filled in from reference TRBV5-1 and TRBJ2-7): KAGVTQTPRYLIKTRGQQVTLSCSPISGHRSVSWYQQTPGQGLQFLFEYFSETQRNKGNFPGRFSGRQFSNSRSEMNVSTLELGDSALYLCASSSLVGTEAYEQYFGPGTRLTVT.

J is TRBJ1-1 and V is TRBV28, with TRBD1 matching 7 bases. V was pared by 1 base and J by 6 bases, with 11 bases of the junction left unmatched. Germline lookup yields CDR1 MDHEN and CDR2 SYDVKM. The CDR3 sequence is 16 residues long. This CDR3 is CASSLSWDSEDPEAFF. In DNA, the CDR3 is TGTGCCAGCAGTTTATCGTGGGACAGCGAGGATCCTGAAGCTTTCTTT.

The chain couples TRBV28 to TRBJ2-7, with a possible D match to TRBD1 (6 bases). CDR1 is MDHEN and CDR2 is SYDVKM in the germline V gene. V was pared by 1 base and J by 3 bases, with 10 bases between. There are 14 residues in the CDR3. The CDR3 DNA follows: TGTGCCAGCAGTTTATATAGCAGGGGCTACGAGCAGTACTTC. This encodes CASSLYSRGYEQYF.

This clonotype was detected a few times. This rearrangement joins TRBV3-1 to TRBJ1-1; a possible D gene is TRBD1 (6 bases). This CDR3 contains 15 residues. Germline CDR1 and CDR2: LGHDT and YNNKEL (reference sequence). V lost 1 base to trimming and J lost 0 bases, with 9 bases between them. The CDR3 bases are TGTGCCAGCAGCCAAGGTACAGGGATGAACACTGAAGCTTTCTTT. Protein sequence: CASSQGTGMNTEAFF.

V is TRBV5-5 and J is TRBJ2-3; D is tentatively TRBD1 or TRBD2 (5 bases each). This CDR3 comprises 17 residues. Trimming stripped 4 bases from V and 2 bases from J, with 20 bases between. Germline V gene sequence: CDR1 SGHKS, CDR2 YYEKEE (reference sequence). CDR3 amino acids: CASSDTGTAHFTDTQYF. The CDR3 region has the DNA TGTGCCAGCAGCGATACCGGGACCGCACACTTCACAGATACGCAGTATTTT.

This clonotype was counted only a few times. The genes are TRBV5-1 and TRBJ1-1; a possible D gene is TRBD1 (5 bases). This CDR3 is built from 15 residues. Trimming stripped 1 base from V and 1 base from J, with 11 bases between. In germline, CDR1 is SGHRS, CDR2 YFSETQ. CDR3 region: CASSLQRGGNTEAFF. The CDR3 coding sequence is TGCGCCAGCAGCTTGCAAAGGGGCGGGAACACTGAAGCTTTCTTT. The full variable domain, its missing parts supplied by reference TRBV5-1 and TRBJ1-1, is KAGVTQTPRYLIKTRGQQVTLSCSPISGHRSVSWYQQTPGQGLQFLFEYFSETQRNKGNFPGRFSGRQFSNSRSEMNVSTLELGDSALYLCASSLQRGGNTEAFFGQGTRLTVV.

This clonotype was observed a handful of times. J is TRBJ2-3 and V is TRBV28; 9 positions match TRBD2. Germline V lookup: CDR1 MDHEN, CDR2 SYDVKM. After removal of 0 bases from V and 1 base from J, the junction contained 2 bases not matched to a gene. The CDR3 extends over 16 amino acids. The CDR3 DNA is TGTGCCAGCAGTTTATGGTCTAGCGGGGGCACAGATACGCAGTATTTT. Amino acid sequence: CASSLWSSGGTDTQYF.

The rearrangement uses TRBV6-6 and TRBJ2-1; D unresolved. Germline V gene lookup returns CDR1 MNHNY and CDR2 SVGAGI (reference sequence). There are 13 residues in the CDR3. V dropped 0 bases and J dropped 4 bases, with 4 bases sitting between them. The CDR3 DNA is TGTGCCAGCAGTTACTCGTTATACAATGAGCAGTTCTTC. It specifies CASSYSLYNEQFF.

The chain couples TRBV10-3 to TRBJ2-5; possible D gene TRBD1, 5 bases. This CDR3 region has 16 residues. Germline V gene lookup returns CDR1 ENHRY and CDR2 SYGVKD. The V end was cut by 3 bases, the J end by 2 bases, with 16 bases between. The chain's CDR3 is CAISELQVGSQETQYF. The CDR3 DNA sequence: TGTGCCATCAGTGAACTACAGGTGGGGTCTCAAGAGACCCAGTACTTC.

This clonotype was counted only a few times. The CDR3 sequence: CASSLGTGDNQPQHF. CDR3 DNA sequence: TGTGCCAGCAGCTTGGGGACAGGGGATAATCAGCCCCAGCATTTT. J is TRBJ1-5 and V is TRBV11-3; TRBD1 matches at 10 bases. Germline loops: CDR1 SGHNT, CDR2 YENEEA. This CDR3 spans 15 amino acids. Trimming removed 3 bases from V and 4 bases from J; junction bases left unmatched: 3.

There are a few counts of this clonotype. This chain links TRBV5-5 with TRBJ2-7; 8 bases match TRBD1. Germline CDR1 reads SGHKS; CDR2 reads YYEKEE (reference sequence). This CDR3 has 13 residues. V gave up 9 bases and J gave up 1 base; unmatched junction bases: 6. In DNA, the CDR3 is TGTGCCACTGGACAGGGACCGTCCTACGAGCAGTACTTC. It translates to CATGQGPSYEQYF.

The gene calls are TRBV4-3 and TRBJ2-7; tentative D call: TRBD2 (7 bases). Germline CDR1 LGHNA, CDR2 YSLEER. CDR3 size: 15 residues. The V end was cut by 2 bases, the J end by 4 bases, with 15 bases between. The CDR3 loop is CASSQRGGELYEQYF. For the CDR3, the DNA is TGCGCCAGCAGCCAAAGGGGGGGGGAATTATACGAGCAGTACTTC.

This clonotype was picked up a small number of times. The chain has TRBV7-8 and TRBJ2-7; perhaps TRBD2 as D (6 bases). Germline-derived CDR1 and CDR2 are SGHVS and FQNEAQ. V was pared by 5 bases and J by 3 bases, with 11 bases between. This CDR3 spans 13 amino acids. The CDR3 loop reads CASSHGGDYEQYF. The DNA for the CDR3 is TGTGCCAGCAGCCACGGGGGTGACTACGAGCAGTACTTC.

J is TRBJ2-2 and V is TRBV20-1; 7 positions match TRBD2. Per the germline V gene, CDR1 is DFQATT and CDR2 is SNEGSKA (reference sequence). The CDR3 loop spans 11 amino acids. V lost 8 bases and J lost 7; bases outside the gene matches: 4. The CDR3 DNA reads TGCAGTCATGCTAGCGGCGGGGAGCTGTTTTTT. This sequence encodes CSHASGGELFF.

The chain uses TRBV19 and TRBJ2-1; D is tentatively TRBD1 or TRBD2 (6 bases each). The CDR3 loop spans 14 amino acids. The ends were cut back, 6 bases at V and 6 bases at J, with 15 bases in the middle. CDR1 is LNHDA and CDR2 is SQIVND in the germline V gene (reference sequence). The CDR3 DNA follows: TGTGCCAGTAGACCCTACAAGGGGGGCAATGAGCAGTTCTTC. Protein product: CASRPYKGGNEQFF.

This rearrangement joins TRBV28 to TRBJ2-7; D may correspond to TRBD1 or TRBD2 (5 bases each). Germline V lookup: CDR1 MDHEN, CDR2 SYDVKM. CDR3 length: 14 residues. V gave up 3 bases and J gave up 1 base, with 10 bases separating them. The DNA of the CDR3 is TGTGCCAGCAGTTTCAGGGACCTTTCCTACGAGCAGTACTTC. This translates into CASSFRDLSYEQYF.

CDR3: CASSLEGEYNEQFF. CDR3 coding DNA: TGTGCCAGCAGCTTAGAAGGGGAATACAATGAGCAGTTCTTC. The gene calls are TRBV7-3 and TRBJ2-1; D is possibly TRBD1 (5 bases). This CDR3 contains 14 residues. In germline, CDR1 is SGHTA, CDR2 FQGTGA. V shed 2 bases and J shed 4 bases, with 9 bases lying between them.

The chain uses TRBV15 and TRBJ1-1, with 10 nucleotides matching TRBD1. The germline gives CDR1 LNHNV, CDR2 YYDKDF (reference sequence). After removal of 0 bases from V and 1 base from J, the junction contained 2 bases not matched to a gene. CDR3 length: 16 residues. The CDR3 region is CATSRDRDRGNTEAFF. The CDR3, as DNA: TGTGCCACCAGCAGAGATCGGGACAGGGGGAACACTGAAGCTTTCTTT.